Described below is a single T cell receptor (beta chain) sequence and its context. No antigen is known for it. It has no much larger one-base neighbor in the sample; base qualities were not kept. Each collaborating institution followed its own protocols to collect whole blood in K2EDTA tubes. For TCRbeta analysis, collaborator samples were shipped as frozen whole blood, as isolated PBMCs, or as DNA extracted from either sample type. Trimming removed 5 bases from V and 7 bases from J; the gene matches leave 4 bases unexplained. From its cysteine to its phenylalanine, the CDR3 spans 13 amino acids. The entry retains the CDR3 DNA only, 39 bases that are in frame from base 1. Per the germline V gene (reference sequence), SEHNR is the CDR1 and FQNEAQ is the CDR2. These data come from a study of blood T cell repertoires in COVID-19 (dated by TCRdb to the early 2020s). Background for the entire study: Samples from collaborators originated in the United States, Italy and Spain and spanned both the acute and convalescent phases of COVID-19. Where available, HLA class I and class II types were obtained from metadata supplied by the sample provider rather than from assay-based typing. The material from the prospective study consisted of cDNA or gDNA derived from T cells, B-cell-depleted T cells, or PBMCs. The samples were drawn from two sources: the first 160 participants of the ongoing ImmuneRACE study, and 1,000 to 1,500 subjects contributed by 6 global collaborators. Deeply sampled blood TCRbeta repertoires from subjects exposed to, actively infected with, or recovered from COVID-19 were included in the dataset. A de-identified subject ID, COVID-19 status, age in years and sex were almost always included in the sample metadata. The repertoires were released in a freely available public database meant as a resource for research on the immune response to SARS-CoV-2.

Study-level results and caveats: How much clinical and demographic metadata was included differed by source and by participant, and the metadata was provided uncurated.

TCRbeta CDR3 regions were amplified from genomic DNA by means of the immunoSEQ Assay, a bias-controlled multiplex PCR. Turning to the authors' computational methods: Nucleated cell counts per sample were estimated from amplification of reference gene primers within the assay. To quantify the absolute abundance of each unique TCRbeta CDR3 rearrangement, sequence reads were collapsed and filtered. For each sample, productive Simpson clonality was calculated as the square root of Simpson's diversity index across productive rearrangements. The table was pulled from immuneACCESS by TCRdb, which kept in-frame rearrangements only. Such tables lose some clones; where checked, under half of the loss comes from unresolved V genes, and the rest has no known cause. V, J and clone size derive from that table, while D and trimming were established from the DNA sequence. The sample data list fewer than 85,000 clones, and roughly 82% of these were observed just once. 21% of the sample lies in the top ten.

Sequencing input: peripheral blood. The chain couples TRBV7-9 to TRBJ2-1; the central 8 bases match TRBD2. This TCR was sampled from a human donor in a cohort sampled during active COVID-19. The CDR3 is CASSKLAGNEQFF. The nucleotides are TGTGCCAGCAGCAAATTAGCGGGGAATGAGCAGTTCTTC.